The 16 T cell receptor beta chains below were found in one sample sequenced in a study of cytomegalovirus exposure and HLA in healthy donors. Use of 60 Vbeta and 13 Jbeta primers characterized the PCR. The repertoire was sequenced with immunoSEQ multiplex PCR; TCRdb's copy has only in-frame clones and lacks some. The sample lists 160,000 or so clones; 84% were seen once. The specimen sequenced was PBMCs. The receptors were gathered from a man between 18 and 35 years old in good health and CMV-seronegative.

CDR3 in DNA: TGCGCCAGCAGCTTGGGATGGGGACAGGGCGCCGCCAAAAACATTCAGTACTTC. Translated: CASSLGWGQGAAKNIQYF. The chain carries TRBV5-1 and TRBJ2-4; 9 bases are a match to TRBD1. J lost 1 base, V lost 0 bases, and 8 bases had no gene match. Per germline, CDR1 SGHRS and CDR2 YFSETQ. The CDR3 extends over 18 amino acids.

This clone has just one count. The CDR3: CASSLNLRGTLPHYEQYF. CDR3 nucleotide sequence: TGTGCCAGCAGCTTAAATTTACGGGGGACCCTTCCCCACTACGAGCAGTACTTC. The chain joins TRBV7-3 to TRBJ2-7, with D perhaps TRBD2 (6 bases). CDR3 size: 18 residues. The V gene lost 1 base and the J gene lost 3 bases, with 22 bases spanning the gap. Germline V gene lookup returns CDR1 SGHTA and CDR2 FQGTGA.

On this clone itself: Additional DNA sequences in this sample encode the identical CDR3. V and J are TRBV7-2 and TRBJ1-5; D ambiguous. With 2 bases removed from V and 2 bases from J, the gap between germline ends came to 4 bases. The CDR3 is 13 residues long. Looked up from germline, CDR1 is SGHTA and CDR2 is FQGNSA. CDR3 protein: CASSLRGNQPQHF. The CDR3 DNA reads TGTGCCAGCAGCTTAAGAGGCAATCAGCCCCAGCATTTT.

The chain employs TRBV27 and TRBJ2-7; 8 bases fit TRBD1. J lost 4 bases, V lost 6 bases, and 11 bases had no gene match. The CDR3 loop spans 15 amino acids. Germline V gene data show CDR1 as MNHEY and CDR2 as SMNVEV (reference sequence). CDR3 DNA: TGTGCCAGCAGGTCGGACAGGGTGGAAACTTACGAGCAGTACTTC. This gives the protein CASRSDRVETYEQYF.

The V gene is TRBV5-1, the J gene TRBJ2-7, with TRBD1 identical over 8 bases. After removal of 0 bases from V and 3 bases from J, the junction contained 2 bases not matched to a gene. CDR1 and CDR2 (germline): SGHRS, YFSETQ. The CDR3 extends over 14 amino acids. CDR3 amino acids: CASSLEDRVYEQYF. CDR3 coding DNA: TGCGCCAGCAGCTTGGAGGACAGGGTCTACGAGCAGTACTTC.

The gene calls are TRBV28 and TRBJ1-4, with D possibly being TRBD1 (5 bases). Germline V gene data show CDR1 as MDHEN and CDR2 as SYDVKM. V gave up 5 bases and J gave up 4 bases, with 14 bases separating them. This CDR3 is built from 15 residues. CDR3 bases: TGTGCCAGCAGTCCCGCAGGGAGGGATAATGAAAAACTGTTTTTT. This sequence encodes CASSPAGRDNEKLFF.

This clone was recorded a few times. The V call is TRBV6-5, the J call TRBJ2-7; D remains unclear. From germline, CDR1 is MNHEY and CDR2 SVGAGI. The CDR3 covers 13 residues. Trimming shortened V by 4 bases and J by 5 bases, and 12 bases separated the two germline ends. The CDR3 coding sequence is TGTGCCAGCAGTTCAACCGCGGAGAACGAGCAGTACTTC. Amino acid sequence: CASSSTAENEQYF.

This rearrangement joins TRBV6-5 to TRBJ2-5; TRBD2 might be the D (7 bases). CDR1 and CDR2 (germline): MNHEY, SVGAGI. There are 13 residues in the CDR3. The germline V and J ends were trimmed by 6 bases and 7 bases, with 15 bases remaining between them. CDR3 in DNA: TGTGCCAGCAGCGAAGGAGGGGGGGGGACCCAGTACTTC. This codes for CASSEGGGGTQYF.

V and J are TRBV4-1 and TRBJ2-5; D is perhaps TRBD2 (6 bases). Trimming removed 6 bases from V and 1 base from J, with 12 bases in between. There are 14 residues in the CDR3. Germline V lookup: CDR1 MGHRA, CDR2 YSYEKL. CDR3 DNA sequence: TGCGCCAGCAGTCCCGGGACTGCCCAAGAGACCCAGTACTTC. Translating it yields CASSPGTAQETQYF.

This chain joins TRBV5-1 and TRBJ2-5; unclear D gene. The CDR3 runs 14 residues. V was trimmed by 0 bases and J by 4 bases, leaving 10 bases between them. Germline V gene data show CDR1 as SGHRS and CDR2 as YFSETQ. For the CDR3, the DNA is TGCGCCAGCAGCTTGGCCTCTTCGGTAGAGACCCAGTACTTC. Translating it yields CASSLASSVETQYF.

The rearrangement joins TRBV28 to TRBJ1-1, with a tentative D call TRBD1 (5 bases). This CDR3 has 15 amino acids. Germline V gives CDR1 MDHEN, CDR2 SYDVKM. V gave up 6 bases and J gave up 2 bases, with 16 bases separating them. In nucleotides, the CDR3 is TGTGCCAGCAGACCCTTTGCAGGGCTCAACACTGAAGCTTTCTTT. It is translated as CASRPFAGLNTEAFF. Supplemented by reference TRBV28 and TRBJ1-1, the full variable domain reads DVKVTQSSRYLVKRTGEKVFLECVQDMDHENMFWYRQDPGLGLRLIYFSYDVKMKEKGDIPEGYSVSREKKERFSLILESASTNQTSMYLCASRPFAGLNTEAFFGQGTRLTVV.

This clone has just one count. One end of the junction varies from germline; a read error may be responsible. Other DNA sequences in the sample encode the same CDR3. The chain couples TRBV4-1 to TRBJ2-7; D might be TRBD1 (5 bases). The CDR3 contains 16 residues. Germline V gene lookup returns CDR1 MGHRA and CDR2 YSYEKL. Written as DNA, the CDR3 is TGCGCCAGCAGCCAAGGACAGCCAACAAATTCCTACGAGCAATACTTC. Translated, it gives CASSQGQPTNSYEQYF.

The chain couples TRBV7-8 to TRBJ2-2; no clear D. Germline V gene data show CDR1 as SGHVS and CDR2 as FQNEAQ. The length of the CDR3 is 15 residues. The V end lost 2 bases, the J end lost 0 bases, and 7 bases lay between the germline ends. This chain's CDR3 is CASSLLRANTGELFF. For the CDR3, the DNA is TGTGCCAGCAGCTTACTACGGGCGAACACCGGGGAGCTGTTTTTT.

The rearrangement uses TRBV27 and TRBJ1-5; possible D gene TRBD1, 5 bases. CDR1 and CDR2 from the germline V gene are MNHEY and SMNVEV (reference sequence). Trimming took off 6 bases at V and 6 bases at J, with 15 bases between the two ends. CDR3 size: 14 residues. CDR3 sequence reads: CASRTTGVGQPQHF. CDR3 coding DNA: TGTGCCAGCAGGACCACAGGAGTTGGTCAGCCCCAGCATTTT.

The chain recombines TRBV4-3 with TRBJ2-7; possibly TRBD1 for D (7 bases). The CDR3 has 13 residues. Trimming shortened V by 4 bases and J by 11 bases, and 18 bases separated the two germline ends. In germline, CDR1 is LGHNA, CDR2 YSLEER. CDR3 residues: CASSRKVGGQKYF. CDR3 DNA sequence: TGCGCCAGCAGCCGGAAAGTGGGGGGACAGAAGTACTTC.

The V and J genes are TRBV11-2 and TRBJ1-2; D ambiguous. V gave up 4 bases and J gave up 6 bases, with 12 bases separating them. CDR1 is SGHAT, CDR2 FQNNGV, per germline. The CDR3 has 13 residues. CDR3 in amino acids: CASSSYRVDGYTF. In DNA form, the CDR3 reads TGTGCCAGCAGCTCCTACCGGGTGGATGGCTACACCTTC.